What follows is one T cell receptor (beta chain) and its context. Its antigen is currently unknown. HIV-negative, healthy adults without recent acute infections or vaccinations were the donors. Libraries were prepared by immunoSEQ multiplex PCR; TCRdb keeps only in-frame clonotypes and omits some of them. The table includes more than 2,000,000 clones, approximately 90% detected once. Germline CDR1 is MGHRA and CDR2 is YSYEKL. This CDR3 comprises 18 residues. V lost 4 bases and J lost 2; bases outside the gene matches: 16. This record belongs to a study of shared clonotypes between healthy human individuals. Study results and limitations: Non-shared clonotypes showed lower generation probabilities than clonotypes common to all four donors. Clonotypes that were shared across four donors made up approximately 5% of naive CD4 clonotypes.

This clonotype was obtained from a young man in good health. This chain connects TRBV4-1 to TRBJ2-7; 8 bases fit TRBD2. Material: naive CD4+ T cells sorted from blood. Subset: CD45RA+ positively selected. CDR3 region: CASSLQRPTGTRAYEQYF. DNA for the CDR3: TGCGCCAGCAGCCTACAACGTCCTACCGGGACTAGAGCCTACGAGCAGTACTTC.